A selection of T cell receptor beta chains follows, all from one sample in a study of T cells in Graves' hyperthyroidism and ophthalmopathy. TCRdb used MiXCR to reprocess the multiplex PCR reads, holding one entry per CDR3 protein. Among fewer than 750,000 distinct CDR3 sequences listed, more than 45% were seen once. What was sequenced was peripheral blood or thyroid tissue (not recorded which). The receptors come from a woman aged 18-29 years with Graves' hyperthyroidism. Both conserved end residues are part of each CDR3. A D gene is named only where the DNA matches it firmly. Rows may omit the clone size; those that give it use once, few, many or a size class.

TRBJ1-2	TRBV19	TRBD1	many	TGTGCCAGTAGTGTCGACAGGGGAGTCTATGGCTACACCTTC	CASSVDRGVYGYTF
TRBJ1-2	TRBV6-2/TRBV6-3	NA	many	TGTGCCAGCAGTTACGACTTGATGCGCTATGGCTACACCTTC	CASSYDLMRYGYTF
TRBJ2-6	TRBV29-1	TRBD2	NA	TGTACCGGCCGGGGACTACTGACTTTC	CTGRGLLTF
TRBJ2-7	TRBV7-8	TRBD2	NA	TGTGCCAGCAGTGAACTAGCGGGAGTGCGGTACTTC	CASSELAGVRYF
TRBJ2-7	TRBV5-1	NA	many	TGCGCCAGCAGCTCACGGACGGGATACCGCTACGAGCAGTACTTC	CASSSRTGYRYEQYF
TRBJ2-7	TRBV20-1	NA	NA	TGCAGTGCGACACAGGGGGCTAGCGGGAGTGGCGAGCAGTACTTC	CSATQGASGSGEQYF
TRBJ2-1	TRBV19	NA	NA	TGTGCCAGTAGGAGGCAGTTCGCGTACAATGAGCAGTTCTTC	CASRRQFAYNEQFF
TRBJ1-5	TRBV20-1	NA	many	TGCAGTGCTAGATACAGGGTGGGGAATCAGCCCCAGCATTTT	CSARYRVGNQPQHF
TRBJ2-7	TRBV27	TRBD2	few	TGTGCCAGCGGACGGACTAGCGGGAGGGGAGAGCAGTACTTC	CASGRTSGRGEQYF
TRBJ1-4	TRBV29-1	TRBD1	many	TGCAGCGTTCCTGGGACAGGATCAACTAATGAAAAACTGTTTTTT	CSVPGTGSTNEKLFF
TRBJ1-5	TRBV19	NA	once	TGTGCCAGTGACCAGGGGATGGGCAGCCCGTGGCCCCAGCATTTT	CASDQGMGSPWPQHF
TRBJ1-2	TRBV29-1	NA	NA	TGCAGCGCCAGCAGTGTGGGAAACTATGGCTACACCTTC	CSASSVGNYGYTF